This entry is about one TCR beta chain. This clone has just one count. Its antigen is unknown. No quality values exist for individual bases; no much larger clone is one base distant. This entry comes from a study of T cell changes during pregnancy in multiple sclerosis (dated by TCRdb to the late 2010s). Turning to the overall study: Changes in the T cell repertoire over the course of pregnancy were examined in this study in women with multiple sclerosis.

Taken from the germline V gene (reference sequence), the CDR1 and CDR2 loops are MNHNY and SVGAGI. The germline ends are 14 bases apart after V is trimmed by 3 bases and J by 4 bases. Including cysteine and phenylalanine, the CDR3 has 15 amino acids. Solely the CDR3 DNA is kept, with 45 bases framed from the first base. Library generation was performed with the immunoSEQ multiplex PCR assay. TCRdb holds this immuneACCESS table with in-frame rearrangements only. Some clones are missing; in checked studies, unresolved V genes explain under half, and the rest has no known cause. This sample holds some 62,000 clones; over 80% were observed only once. Of the sample, 2.5% to 3% falls within the top ten clones.

The TCR sequence derives from a female donor in good health, enrolled as a control in a pregnancy study. The chain is made from TRBV6-6 and TRBJ2-3; matching of 5 bases hints at TRBD2 as the D gene. The sequenced sample was peripheral blood, obtained in the second trimester of pregnancy. This receptor carries the CDR3 CASSYSVVEADTQYF. DNA sequence: TGTGCCAGCAGTTATAGCGTAGTGGAGGCAGATACGCAGTATTTT.